Each of the 14 T cell receptor beta chains below was sequenced from the same sample in a study of technical replicates of blood from a handful of donors. Sequenced by immunoSEQ multiplex PCR; TCRdb stores in-frame clones only, minus some. This sample carries 70,000 to 95,000 clones, around 94% of them seen once, and the ten largest clones take 0.2% to 0.3%. What was sequenced was T cells isolated from PBMCs. These TCRs come from a human donor in good health.

V gene TRBV6-5 combines with J gene TRBJ1-2, with 7 positions matching TRBD1. CDR1 and CDR2 (germline): MNHEY, SVGAGI. CDR3 size: 13 residues. Unmatched junction bases numbered 7, after V lost 5 bases and J lost 7 bases. The CDR3 bases are TGTGCCAGCAGTCCCCAGGGGGTCGGTGGCTACACCTTC. This encodes CASSPQGVGGYTF.

The J gene is TRBJ2-2, the V gene TRBV10-2, with a weak D call TRBD2 (5 bases). Germline loops: CDR1 WSHSY, CDR2 SAAADI. Trimming stripped 0 bases from V and 6 bases from J, with 11 bases between. This CDR3 region has 15 residues. CDR3 residues: CASSESRGSAGELFF. The DNA of the CDR3 is TGCGCCAGCAGTGAGTCGAGAGGGTCGGCCGGGGAGCTGTTTTTT.

The chain uses TRBV28 and TRBJ1-3; D might be TRBD1 (5 bases). Trimming took 7 bases from V and 0 from J, leaving 13 bases between them. The V gene's germline CDR1 is MDHEN and CDR2 SYDVKM. The CDR3 is 15 residues long. The CDR3 here is CASKFITGSGNTIYF. In DNA form, the CDR3 reads TGTGCCAGCAAGTTTATTACAGGCTCTGGAAACACCATATATTTT.

CDR3: CASSFGQGARQPQHF. CDR3 nucleotides: TGTGCCAGTAGTTTCGGACAGGGGGCGAGGCAGCCCCAGCATTTT. The chain couples TRBV19 to TRBJ1-5; 11 bases fit TRBD1. The CDR3 totals 15 residues. V gave up 5 bases and J gave up 7 bases; unmatched junction bases: 7. The germline gives CDR1 LNHDA, CDR2 SQIVND (reference sequence).

This sequence joins TRBV9 and TRBJ2-7; perhaps TRBD1 as D (5 bases). Deletions cut 0 bases from V and 0 bases from J, with 13 bases between. The germline CDR1 and CDR2 sequences are SGDLS and YYNGEE. This CDR3 is 16 amino acids long. Here the CDR3 DNA reads TGTGCCAGCAGCGTAGGTTATGGGGCGGCCTCCTACGAGCAGTACTTC. This sequence encodes CASSVGYGAASYEQYF.

The chain employs TRBV5-1 and TRBJ2-1; TRBD1 is a possible D gene (7 bases). Per germline, CDR1 SGHRS and CDR2 YFSETQ. V was clipped by 0 bases and J by 8 bases, with 12 bases between them. The CDR3 runs 14 residues. The CDR3 DNA reads as TGCGCCAGCAGCTTGGACAGGGGAGGCGATGAGCAGTTCTTC. Amino acid sequence: CASSLDRGGDEQFF.

This clone was picked up one time. V usage is TRBV11-3 and J usage is TRBJ1-1; 8 bases map to TRBD1. Germline CDR1 and CDR2: SGHNT and YENEEA. This CDR3 spans 14 amino acids. V shed 6 bases, J shed 6 bases, and the junction held 9 bases outside the gene matches. The CDR3 region is CASSYTPGGPEAFF. As DNA, the CDR3 is TGTGCCAGCAGTTATACACCAGGGGGCCCTGAAGCTTTCTTT. The variable domain in full, completed from reference TRBV11-3 and TRBJ1-1, reads EAGVVQSPRYKIIEKKQPVAFWCNPISGHNTLYWYLQNLGQGPELLIRYENEEAVDDSQLPKDRFSAERLKGVDSTLKIQPAELGDSAVYLCASSYTPGGPEAFFGQGTRLTVV.

This sequence joins TRBV27 and TRBJ2-7; D remains ambiguous. This CDR3 spans 14 amino acids. Germline V gene lookup returns CDR1 MNHEY and CDR2 SMNVEV (reference sequence). V was clipped by 2 bases and J by 4 bases, with 12 bases between them. Here the CDR3 reads CASSLDGYRYEQYF. CDR3 DNA: TGTGCCAGCAGTTTAGACGGGTACCGATACGAGCAGTACTTC.

The V gene is TRBV15, the J gene TRBJ2-1, with 7 positions matching TRBD2. V lost 0 bases, J lost 8 bases, and 13 bases stayed unmatched. Per germline, CDR1 LNHNV and CDR2 YYDKDF (reference sequence). This CDR3 is 17 amino acids long. The CDR3: CATSRDSGEGPRYEQFF. The CDR3 coding sequence is TGTGCCACCAGCAGAGATTCGGGGGAGGGCCCTCGGTATGAGCAGTTCTTC. The complete variable domain, with remaining parts taken from reference TRBV15 and TRBJ2-1, reads DAMVIQNPRYQVTQFGKPVTLSCSQTLNHNVMYWYQQKSSQAPKLLFHYYDKDFNNEADTPDNFQSRRPNTSFCFLDIRSPGLGDTAMYLCATSRDSGEGPRYEQFFGPGTRLTVL.

The genes are TRBV2 and TRBJ1-1, with D tentatively TRBD1 (6 bases). The germline gives CDR1 SNHLY, CDR2 FYNNEI. CDR3 length equals 15 residues. Trimming removed 6 bases at V and 5 bases at J, with 19 bases between. The CDR3 DNA reads TGTGCCAGCAGGGTTGAATCCGGGACAACGACTGAAGCTTTCTTT. Translating gives CASRVESGTTTEAFF.

The rearrangement joins TRBV5-1 to TRBJ2-1, with unresolved D. Germline V CDR1 and CDR2: SGHRS, YFSETQ. Trimming took off 5 bases at V and 7 bases at J, with 7 bases between the two ends. The CDR3 spans 11 residues. CDR3 nucleotides: TGCGCCAGCAGGCTGACAAATGAGCAGTTCTTC. Translation gives CASRLTNEQFF.

The CDR3 spells CASSLEGGGESSYEQYF. DNA for the CDR3: TGTGCCAGCAGCTTGGAGGGTGGAGGGGAGAGCTCCTACGAGCAGTACTTC. The rearrangement joins TRBV5-4 to TRBJ2-7; tentative D call: TRBD2 (6 bases). The ends were cut back, 0 bases at V and 0 bases at J, with 16 bases in the middle. This CDR3 has 17 residues. Germline lookup yields CDR1 SGHNT and CDR2 YYREEE (reference sequence). The full variable domain, its missing parts supplied by reference TRBV5-4 and TRBJ2-7, is ETGVTQSPTHLIKTRGQQVTLRCSSQSGHNTVSWYQQALGQGPQFIFQYYREEENGRGNFPPRFSGLQFPNYSSELNVNALELDDSALYLCASSLEGGGESSYEQYFGPGTRLTVT.

This clone was recorded only once. The rearrangement joins TRBV29-1 to TRBJ2-7, with D uncertain. V lost 4 bases and J 0 bases, leaving 10 bases between the germline ends. This CDR3 has 13 amino acids. CDR1 SQVTM and CDR2 ANQGSEA come from the germline V gene. The CDR3 region is CSVVGKLSYEQYF. The CDR3 nucleotides are TGCAGCGTTGTCGGTAAGCTCTCCTACGAGCAGTACTTC.

This clone was recorded a few times. The chain has TRBV4-2 and TRBJ1-1; 8 positions match TRBD1. CDR3 length: 14 residues. V lost 4 bases and J lost 2; bases outside the gene matches: 3. Germline CDR1 is LGHNA and CDR2 is YNFKEQ. CDR3 nucleotides: TGTGCCAGCAGCCCCGGGACAGGAAACACTGAAGCTTTCTTT. Protein sequence: CASSPGTGNTEAFF.